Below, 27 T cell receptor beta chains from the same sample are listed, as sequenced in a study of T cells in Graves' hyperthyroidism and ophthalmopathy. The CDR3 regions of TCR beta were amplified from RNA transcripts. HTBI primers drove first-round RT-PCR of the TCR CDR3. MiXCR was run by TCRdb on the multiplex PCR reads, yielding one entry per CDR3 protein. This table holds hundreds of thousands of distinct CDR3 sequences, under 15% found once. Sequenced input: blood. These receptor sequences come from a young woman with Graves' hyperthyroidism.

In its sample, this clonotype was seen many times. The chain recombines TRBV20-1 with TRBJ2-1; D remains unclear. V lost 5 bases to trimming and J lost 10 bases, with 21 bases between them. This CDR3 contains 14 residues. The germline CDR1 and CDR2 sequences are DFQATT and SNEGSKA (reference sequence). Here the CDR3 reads CSALKPLGFGEQFF. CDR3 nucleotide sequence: TGCAGTGCTCTAAAACCCCTGGGGTTTGGCGAGCAGTTCTTC.

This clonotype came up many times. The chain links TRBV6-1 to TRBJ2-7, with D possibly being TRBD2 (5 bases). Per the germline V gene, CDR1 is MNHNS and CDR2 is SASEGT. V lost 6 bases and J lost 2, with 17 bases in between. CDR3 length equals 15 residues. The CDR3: CASRGASYTAYEQYF. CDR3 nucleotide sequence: TGTGCCAGCAGGGGAGCTTCGTACACAGCCTACGAGCAGTACTTC.

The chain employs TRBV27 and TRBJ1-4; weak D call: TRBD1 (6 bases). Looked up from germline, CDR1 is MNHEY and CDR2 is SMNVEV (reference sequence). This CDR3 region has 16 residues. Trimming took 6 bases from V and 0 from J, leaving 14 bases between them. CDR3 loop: CASSSSRTATNEKLFF. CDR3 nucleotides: TGTGCCAGCAGCTCATCACGGACAGCAACTAATGAAAAACTGTTTTTT.

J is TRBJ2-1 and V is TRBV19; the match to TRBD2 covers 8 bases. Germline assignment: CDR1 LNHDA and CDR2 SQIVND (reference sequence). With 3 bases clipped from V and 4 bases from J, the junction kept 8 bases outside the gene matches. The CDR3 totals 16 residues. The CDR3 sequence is CASSIKGLAGYNEQFF. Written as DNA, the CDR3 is TGTGCCAGTAGTATCAAGGGTCTAGCGGGTTACAATGAGCAGTTCTTC.

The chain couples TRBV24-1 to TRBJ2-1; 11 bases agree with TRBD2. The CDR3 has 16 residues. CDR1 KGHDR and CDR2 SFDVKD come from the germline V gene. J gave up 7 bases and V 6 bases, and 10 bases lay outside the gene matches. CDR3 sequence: CATSKHSGRADNEQFF. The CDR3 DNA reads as TGTGCCACCAGTAAACATAGCGGGAGGGCCGATAATGAGCAGTTCTTC.

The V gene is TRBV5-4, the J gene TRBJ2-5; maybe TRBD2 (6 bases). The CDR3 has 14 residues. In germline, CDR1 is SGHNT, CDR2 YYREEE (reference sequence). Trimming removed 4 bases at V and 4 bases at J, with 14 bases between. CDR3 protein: CASSPSELVETQYF. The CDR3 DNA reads TGTGCCAGCAGCCCTAGCGAGCTCGTAGAGACCCAGTACTTC.

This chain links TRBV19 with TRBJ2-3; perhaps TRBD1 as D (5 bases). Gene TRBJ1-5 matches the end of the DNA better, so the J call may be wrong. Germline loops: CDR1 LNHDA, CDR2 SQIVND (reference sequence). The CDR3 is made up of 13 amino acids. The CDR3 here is CASTGTYLDTQHF. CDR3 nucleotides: TGTGCCAGTACCGGGACTTACTTAGATACGCAGCATTTT.

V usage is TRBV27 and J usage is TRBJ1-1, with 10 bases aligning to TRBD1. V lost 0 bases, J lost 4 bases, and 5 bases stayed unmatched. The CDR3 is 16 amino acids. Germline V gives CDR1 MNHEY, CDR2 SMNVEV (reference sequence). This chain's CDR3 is CASSLSRDRGGTEAFF. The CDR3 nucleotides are TGTGCCAGCAGTTTATCGAGGGACAGGGGAGGCACTGAAGCTTTCTTT.

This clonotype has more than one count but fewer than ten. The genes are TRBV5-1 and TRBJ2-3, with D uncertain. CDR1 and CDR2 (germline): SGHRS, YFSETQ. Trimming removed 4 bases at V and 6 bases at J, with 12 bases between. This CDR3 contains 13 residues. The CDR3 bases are TGCGCCAGCAGCACCGACCCTCTGGATACGCAGTATTTT. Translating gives CASSTDPLDTQYF.

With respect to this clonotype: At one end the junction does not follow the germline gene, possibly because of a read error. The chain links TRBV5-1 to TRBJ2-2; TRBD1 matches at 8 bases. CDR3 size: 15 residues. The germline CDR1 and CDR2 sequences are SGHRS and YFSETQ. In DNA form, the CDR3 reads TGTGCCAGCAGCTCAGGGACAGGAGGGTTCGGGGAGCTGTTTTTT. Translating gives CASSSGTGGFGELFF.

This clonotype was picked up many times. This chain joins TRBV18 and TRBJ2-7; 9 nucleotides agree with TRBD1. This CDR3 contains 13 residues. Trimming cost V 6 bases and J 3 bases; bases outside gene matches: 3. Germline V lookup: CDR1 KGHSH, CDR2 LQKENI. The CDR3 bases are TGTGCCAGCTCCTGGGGACAGGGCTACGAGCAGTACTTC. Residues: CASSWGQGYEQYF.

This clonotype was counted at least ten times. The CDR3: CSVVSGRSYEQYF. The CDR3 DNA reads TGCAGCGTTGTCAGCGGGAGGTCGTACGAGCAGTACTTC. The rearrangement links TRBV29-1 to TRBJ2-7; TRBD2 matches at 9 bases. The germline CDR1 and CDR2 sequences are SQVTM and ANQGSEA. The CDR3 spans 13 residues. V lost 4 bases and J lost 4; bases outside the gene matches: 5.

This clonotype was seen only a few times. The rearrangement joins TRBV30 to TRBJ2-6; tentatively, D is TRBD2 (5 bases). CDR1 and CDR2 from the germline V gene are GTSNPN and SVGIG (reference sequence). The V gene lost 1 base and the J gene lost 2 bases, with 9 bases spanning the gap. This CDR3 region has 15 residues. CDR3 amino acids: CAWSERRAGANVLTF. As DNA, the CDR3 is TGTGCCTGGAGTGAGCGGAGAGCTGGGGCCAACGTCCTGACTTTC. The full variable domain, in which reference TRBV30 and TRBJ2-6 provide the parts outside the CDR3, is SQTIHQWPATLVQPVGSPLSLECTVEGTSNPNLYWYRQAAGRGLQLLFYSVGIGQISSEVPQNLSASRPQDRQFILSSKKLLLSDSGFYLCAWSERRAGANVLTFGAGSRLTVL.

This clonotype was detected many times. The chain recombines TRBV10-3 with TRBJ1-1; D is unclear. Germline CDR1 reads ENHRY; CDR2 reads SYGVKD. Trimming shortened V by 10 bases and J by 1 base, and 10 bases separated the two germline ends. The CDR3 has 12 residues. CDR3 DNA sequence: TGTGCCACCAACCACCCGAACACTGAAGCTTTCTTT. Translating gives CATNHPNTEAFF.

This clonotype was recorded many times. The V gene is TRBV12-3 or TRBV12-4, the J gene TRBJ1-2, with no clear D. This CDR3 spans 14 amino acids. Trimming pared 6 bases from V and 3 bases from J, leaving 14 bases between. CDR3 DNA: TGTGCCAGCAGAGGGAGGGCAGGCCACTATGGCTACACCTTC. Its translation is CASRGRAGHYGYTF.

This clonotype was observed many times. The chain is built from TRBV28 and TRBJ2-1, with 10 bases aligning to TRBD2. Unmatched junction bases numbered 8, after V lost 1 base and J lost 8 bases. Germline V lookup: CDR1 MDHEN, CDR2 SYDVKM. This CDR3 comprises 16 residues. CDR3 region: CASSLLASGSLDEQFF. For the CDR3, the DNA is TGTGCCAGCAGTTTATTGGCTAGCGGGAGTTTGGATGAGCAGTTCTTC.

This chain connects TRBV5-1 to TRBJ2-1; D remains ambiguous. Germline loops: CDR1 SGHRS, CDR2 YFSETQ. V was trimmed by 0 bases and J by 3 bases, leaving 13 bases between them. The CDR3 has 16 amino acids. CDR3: CASSLGTAASYNEQFF. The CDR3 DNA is TGCGCCAGCAGCTTGGGGACGGCCGCGAGCTACAATGAGCAGTTCTTC.

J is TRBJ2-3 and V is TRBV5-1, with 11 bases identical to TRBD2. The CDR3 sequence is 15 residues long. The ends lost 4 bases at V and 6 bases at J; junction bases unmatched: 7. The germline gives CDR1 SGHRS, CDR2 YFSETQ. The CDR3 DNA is TGCGCCAGCAGCCCTACTAGCGGGAGACCCGATACGCAGTATTTT. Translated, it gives CASSPTSGRPDTQYF. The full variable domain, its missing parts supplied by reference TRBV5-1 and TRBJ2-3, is KAGVTQTPRYLIKTRGQQVTLSCSPISGHRSVSWYQQTPGQGLQFLFEYFSETQRNKGNFPGRFSGRQFSNSRSEMNVSTLELGDSALYLCASSPTSGRPDTQYFGPGTRLTVL.

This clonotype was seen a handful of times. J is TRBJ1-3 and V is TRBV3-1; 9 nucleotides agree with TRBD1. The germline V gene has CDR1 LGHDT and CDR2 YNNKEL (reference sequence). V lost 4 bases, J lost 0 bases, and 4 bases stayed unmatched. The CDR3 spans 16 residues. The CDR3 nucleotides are TGTGCCAGCAGCCCAGGACAGGGGCGCTCTGGAAACACCATATATTTT. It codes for CASSPGQGRSGNTIYF. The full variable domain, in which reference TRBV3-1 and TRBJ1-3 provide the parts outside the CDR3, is DTAVSQTPKYLVTQMGNDKSIKCEQNLGHDTMYWYKQDSKKFLKIMFSYNNKELIINETVPNRFSPKSPDKAHLNLHINSLELGDSAVYFCASSPGQGRSGNTIYFGEGSWLTVV.

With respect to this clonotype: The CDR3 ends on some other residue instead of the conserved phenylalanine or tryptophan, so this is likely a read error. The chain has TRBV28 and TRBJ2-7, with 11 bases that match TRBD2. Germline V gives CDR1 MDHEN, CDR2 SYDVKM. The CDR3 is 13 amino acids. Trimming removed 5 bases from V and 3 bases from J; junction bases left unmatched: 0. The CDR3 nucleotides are TGTGCCAGCAGTCTAGCGGGGGGCTACGAGCAGTACTCC. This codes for CASSLAGGYEQYS.

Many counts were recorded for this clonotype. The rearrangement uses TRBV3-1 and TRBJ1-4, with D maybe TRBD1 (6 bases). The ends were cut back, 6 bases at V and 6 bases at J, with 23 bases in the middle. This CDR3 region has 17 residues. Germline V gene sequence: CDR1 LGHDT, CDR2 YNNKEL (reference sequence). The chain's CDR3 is CASSRLRGGPGDEKLFF. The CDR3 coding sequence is TGTGCCAGCAGTCGCCTGAGGGGAGGTCCAGGGGATGAAAAACTGTTTTTT.

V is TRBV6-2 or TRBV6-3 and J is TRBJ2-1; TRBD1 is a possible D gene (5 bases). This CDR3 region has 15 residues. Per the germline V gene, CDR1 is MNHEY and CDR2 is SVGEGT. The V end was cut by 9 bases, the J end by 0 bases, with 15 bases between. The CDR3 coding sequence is TGTGCCAGTGTTTACCAGGGAAGCTCCTACAATGAGCAGTTCTTC. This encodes CASVYQGSSYNEQFF.

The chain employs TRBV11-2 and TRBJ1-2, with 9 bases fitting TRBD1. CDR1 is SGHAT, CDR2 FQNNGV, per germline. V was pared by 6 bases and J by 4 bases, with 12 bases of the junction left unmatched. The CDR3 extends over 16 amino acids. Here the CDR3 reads CASRALQGAVGYGYTF. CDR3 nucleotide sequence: TGTGCCAGCAGGGCACTACAGGGGGCGGTCGGCTATGGCTACACCTTC.

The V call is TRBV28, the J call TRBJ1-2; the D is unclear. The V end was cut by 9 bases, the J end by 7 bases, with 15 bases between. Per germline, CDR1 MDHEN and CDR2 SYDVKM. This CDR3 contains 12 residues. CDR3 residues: CASRPAAGGYTF. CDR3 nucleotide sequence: TGTGCCAGTAGGCCGGCGGCAGGTGGCTACACCTTC.

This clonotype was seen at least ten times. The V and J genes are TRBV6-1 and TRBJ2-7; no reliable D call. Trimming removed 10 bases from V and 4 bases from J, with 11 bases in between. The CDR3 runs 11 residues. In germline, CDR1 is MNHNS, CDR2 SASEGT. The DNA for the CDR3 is TGTGCCACCTCTCTGGCATACGAGCAGTACTTC. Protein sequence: CATSLAYEQYF.

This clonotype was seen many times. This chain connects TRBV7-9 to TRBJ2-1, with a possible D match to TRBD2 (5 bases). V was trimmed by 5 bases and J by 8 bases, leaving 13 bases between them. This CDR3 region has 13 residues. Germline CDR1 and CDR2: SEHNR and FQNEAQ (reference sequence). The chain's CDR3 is CASSAPVRDEQFF. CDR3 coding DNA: TGTGCCAGCAGCGCCCCGGTGCGGGATGAGCAGTTCTTC.

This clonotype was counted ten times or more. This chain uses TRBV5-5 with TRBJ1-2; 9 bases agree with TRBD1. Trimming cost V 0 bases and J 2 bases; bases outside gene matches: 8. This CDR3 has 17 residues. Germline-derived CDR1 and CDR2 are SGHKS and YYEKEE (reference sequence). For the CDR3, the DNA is TGTGCCAGCAGCTTGGGGATCGGGACAGGGTACAACTATGGCTACACCTTC. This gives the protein CASSLGIGTGYNYGYTF.